This T cell receptor (beta chain) was sequenced in a study of cytomegalovirus exposure and HLA in healthy donors. Vbeta (60) and Jbeta (13) primers were used in the PCR. Measured with immunoSEQ multiplex PCR; TCRdb has only the in-frame clones, and not every one. This sample has roughly 70,000 clones, with 70% to 80% found just once. The count of this clone is one. With 8 bases removed from V and 5 bases from J, the gap between germline ends came to 15 bases. The germline V gene encodes CDR1 WNHNN and CDR2 SYGVQD (reference sequence). The CDR3 has 13 residues. The chain is built from TRBV10-1 and TRBJ1-2; D might be TRBD1 (6 bases). This TCR derives from a man aged 45-65 years in good health and CMV-seronegative. Input material: PBMCs. The CDR3 protein is CASPMGTRYGYTF. The CDR3 DNA reads TGCGCCAGCCCTATGGGGACAAGATATGGCTACACCTTC.